This T cell receptor beta chain was identified in a study of T cells in localized non-small cell lung cancer. This clone was detected only once. Its antigen is still unknown. The CDR3 length is 16 residues. Germline V gene data show CDR1 as PRHDT and CDR2 as FYEKMQ (reference sequence). The V segment lost 4 bases and the J segment 0 bases; nucleotides outside the gene matches: 8. Study-wide results and caveats: Clonality peaked in uninvolved adjacent lung rather than tumor. As only one tumor region underwent sequencing, heterogeneity remains possible.

Measured with immunoSEQ multiplex PCR; TCRdb has only the in-frame clones, and not every one. The table records about 59,000 clones, approximately 90% of them present only once. The chain has TRBV13 and TRBJ1-2; TRBD1 aligns across 7 bases. This clonotype was obtained from a man between 40 and 70 years old with stage I lung adenocarcinoma. Sequenced here: peripheral blood, sampled before any cancer treatment. CDR3 nucleotides: TGTGCCAGCAGCTCCTGGACAGGCCTTACTAACTATGGCTACACCTTC. Protein: CASSSWTGLTNYGYTF.